This T cell receptor beta chain was sequenced during a study of vaccination and CD4 T cells after COVID-19. Described treatment: approximately 11-day PBMC culture with coronavirus spike peptide pools or control peptides (ViraFEST assay). Gathered ahead of the COVID-19 pandemic (2011-2018) were the CD4+ T cells of the unexposed donor. Comment on this clonotype: The antigen is not known.

From germline, CDR1 is MDHEN and CDR2 SYDVKM. The V segment lost 2 bases and the J segment 6 bases; nucleotides outside the gene matches: 13. The CDR3 spans 18 residues. Researchers used the Oncomine TCR Beta short-read assay to sequence DNA from cultured CD4+ T cells. In this case, cultured CD4+ T cells provided the extracted genomic DNA. TCRdb re-called the PCR reads through MiXCR, storing one row per CDR3 protein. The data hold approximately 9,000 distinct CDR3 sequences, with under 35% observed a single time. The chain couples TRBV28 to TRBJ1-2; 12 positions agree with TRBD1. The TCR sequence derives from a human donor in good health. The sequencing input was CD4+ T cells from blood, cultured in vitro. The CDR3 loop is CASSLLPGTGGASNGYTF. CDR3 DNA: TGTGCCAGCAGTTTACTCCCCGGGACAGGGGGCGCGTCTAATGGCTACACCTTC.